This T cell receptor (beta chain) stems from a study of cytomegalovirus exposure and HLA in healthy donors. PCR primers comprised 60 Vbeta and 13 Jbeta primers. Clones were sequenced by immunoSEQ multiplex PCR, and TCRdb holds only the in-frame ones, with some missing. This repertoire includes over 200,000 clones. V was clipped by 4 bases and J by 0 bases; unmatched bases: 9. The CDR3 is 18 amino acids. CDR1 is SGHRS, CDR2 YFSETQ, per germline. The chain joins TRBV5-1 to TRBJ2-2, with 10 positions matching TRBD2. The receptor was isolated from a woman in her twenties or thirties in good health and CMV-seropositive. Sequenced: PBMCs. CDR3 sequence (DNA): TGCGCCAGCAGCCCTTTAGCGGGGGGCAATACGAACACCGGGGAGCTGTTTTTT. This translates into CASSPLAGGNTNTGELFF.